This T cell receptor (beta chain) was recorded in a study of blood T cells in healthy people across ages. This CDR3 spans 19 amino acids. With 3 bases removed from V and 1 base from J, the gap between germline ends came to 23 bases. Germline CDR1 LNHNV, CDR2 YYDKDF (reference sequence). This clonotype has ten or more counts. Then a second PCR, running roughly 7 to 11 cycles, was carried out with a sample-barcoded 5' primer and a J-beta primer mix. Samples each returned at least 3 million CDR3-containing paired-end reads. MiXCR, applied by TCRdb to the 5' RACE reads, yields one record per CDR3 protein. This table has around 1.5 million distinct CDR3 sequences, around 35% appearing once.

The sequencing sample was made of blood. This sequence originates from a woman aged 25 to 39 in good health. The V and J genes are TRBV15 and TRBJ2-3; D is unclear. The CDR3 DNA follows: TGTGCCACCAGCAGGCGACCCCCCCTCCCGACCTCTGGCACAGATACGCAGTATTTT. Its translation: CATSRRPPLPTSGTDTQYF. Complete variable domain (other parts from reference TRBV15 and TRBJ2-3): DAMVIQNPRYQVTQFGKPVTLSCSQTLNHNVMYWYQQKSSQAPKLLFHYYDKDFNNEADTPDNFQSRRPNTSFCFLDIRSPGLGDTAMYLCATSRRPPLPTSGTDTQYFGPGTRLTVL.